Each of the 3 T cell receptor beta chains below was sequenced from the same sample in a study of vaccination effects on CD4 cells after COVID-19. Before sequencing took place, the ViraFEST assay used viral peptide pools to expand antigen-specific CD4+ T cells. Following an approximately 11-day culture, CD4+ T cells were purified. It was two doses of either the BNT162b2 or mRNA-1273 vaccine that participants received. Their antigen targets remain unknown. Measured with immunoSEQ multiplex PCR; TCRdb has only the in-frame clones, and not every one. The sample has around 65,000 clones, about three quarters seen once; the top ten hold roughly 1.2%. The sample here was CD4+ T cells from PBMCs cultured with HCoV-229E spike peptides, taken after COVID-19 vaccination. These receptors all come from a human donor who received a COVID-19 vaccine.

A few counts support this clone. V gene TRBV6-1 combines with J gene TRBJ1-1; 8 nucleotides agree with TRBD1. Germline trimming cut 1 base from V and 5 bases from J; bases unmatched to any gene: 6. The CDR3 is 15 residues long. Germline CDR1 is MNHNS and CDR2 is SASEGT. CDR3 in amino acids: CASSEDRGRWTEAFF. CDR3 bases: TGTGCCAGCAGTGAAGACAGGGGGAGATGGACTGAAGCTTTCTTT.

This chain links TRBV5-4 with TRBJ2-1, with a tentative D call TRBD2 (5 bases). The CDR3 covers 14 residues. Germline CDR1 reads SGHNT; CDR2 reads YYREEE (reference sequence). V lost 4 bases to trimming and J lost 0 bases, with 8 bases between them. In DNA, the CDR3 is TGTGCCAGCAGCCGGACTGCCTCCTACAATGAGCAGTTCTTC. The encoded protein is CASSRTASYNEQFF.

This clone turned up a few times. The chain is built from TRBV2 and TRBJ2-7, with TRBD1 identical over 10 bases. The CDR3 has 13 amino acids. Germline CDR1 and CDR2: SNHLY and FYNNEI. The J segment lost 4 bases and the V segment lost 8 bases, leaving 5 bases of the junction unmatched. In nucleotides, the CDR3 is TGTGCCAGCCGTCGACAGGGGGCTTACGAGCAGTACGTC. Translation: CASRRQGAYEQYV.